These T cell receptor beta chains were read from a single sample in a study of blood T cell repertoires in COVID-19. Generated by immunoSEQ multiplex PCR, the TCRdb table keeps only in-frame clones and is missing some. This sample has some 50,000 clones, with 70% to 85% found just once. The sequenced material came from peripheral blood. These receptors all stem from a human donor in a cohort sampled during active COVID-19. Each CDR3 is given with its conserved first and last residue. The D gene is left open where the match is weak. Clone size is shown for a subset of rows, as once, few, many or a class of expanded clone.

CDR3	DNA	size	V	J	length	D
CASSLARTGGTDTQYF	TGTGCCAGCAGCTTAGCGAGGACAGGGGGCACAGATACGCAGTATTTT	NA	TRBV7-8	TRBJ2-3	16	TRBD1
CASSFGLFPPSYEQYF	TGCGCCAGCAGCTTTGGCCTTTTTCCCCCCTCCTACGAGCAGTACTTC	NA	TRBV5-1	TRBJ2-7	16	NA
CASRSPGLVFATGELFF	TGTGCCAGCCGTAGTCCGGGACTAGTATTTGCCACCGGGGAGCTGTTTTTT	NA	TRBV7-2	TRBJ2-2	17	TRBD2
CASSYPSGTPNTQYF	TGTGCCAGCAGTTATCCGTCAGGTACCCCCAATACGCAGTATTTT	once	TRBV6-2/TRBV6-3	TRBJ2-3	15	NA
CAIRGGGYNEQFF	TGTGCCATCAGGGGCGGGGGGTACAATGAGCAGTTCTTC	NA	TRBV10-3	TRBJ2-1	13	TRBD2
CASSLGASGKETQYF	TGTGCCAGCAGCTTAGGGGCTAGCGGGAAAGAGACCCAGTACTTC	NA	TRBV13	TRBJ2-5	15	TRBD2
CASSEVGTSGGEQFF	TGTGCCAGCAGTGAAGTGGGGACTAGCGGGGGTGAGCAGTTCTTC	NA	TRBV6-1	TRBJ2-1	15	TRBD2
CASSFTGKQPQHF	TGTGCCAGCAGTTTTACAGGGAAGCAGCCCCAGCATTTT	NA	TRBV12-3/TRBV12-4	TRBJ1-5	13	NA
CASSLGRVYADTQYF	TGTGCCAGCAGCTTAGGCAGGGTGTATGCAGATACGCAGTATTTT	NA	TRBV7-9	TRBJ2-3	15	NA
CATSRSRTSVYNEQFF	TGTGCCACCAGCAGATCTAGGACTAGCGTATACAATGAGCAGTTCTTC	few	TRBV15	TRBJ2-1	16	TRBD2
CASSLSGSAVDEQFF	TGTGCCAGCAGTTTAAGCGGGAGCGCTGTCGATGAGCAGTTCTTC	NA	TRBV28	TRBJ2-1	15	TRBD2
CASAQTGYTF	TGTGCCAGCGCGCAAACTGGCTACACCTTC	once	TRBV6-6	TRBJ1-2	10	NA
CASTDGGPYNSPLHF	TGTGCCAGCACCGATGGGGGCCCCTATAATTCACCCCTCCACTTT	NA	TRBV6-5	TRBJ1-6	15	NA
CASSLELAVGEQYF	TGTGCCAGCAGCTTAGAACTAGCGGTCGGCGAGCAGTACTTC	few	TRBV11-3	TRBJ2-7	14	TRBD2
CASSISGSPQETQYF	TGTGCCAGTAGTATTTCCGGGAGCCCTCAAGAGACCCAGTACTTC	NA	TRBV19	TRBJ2-5	15	NA
CASSRLSNSYNEQFF	TGCGCCAGCAGCCGACTCTCCAACTCCTACAATGAGCAGTTCTTC	NA	TRBV5-1	TRBJ2-1	15	NA
CATSEASGKIYEQYF	TGTGCCACCAGCGAGGCTAGCGGGAAGATCTACGAGCAGTACTTC	NA	TRBV24-1	TRBJ2-7	15	TRBD2
CASSLGGTSGRYEQFF	TGTGCCAGCAGCTTAGGTGGGACTAGCGGGAGGTATGAGCAGTTCTTC	NA	TRBV11-1	TRBJ2-1	16	TRBD2
CASSKAAGVIYNEQFF	TGTGCCAGCAGCAAAGCGGCGGGGGTAATCTACAATGAGCAGTTCTTC	NA	TRBV21-1	TRBJ2-1	16	NA
CASSFAETGELFF	TGTGCCAGCAGCTTCGCCGAGACAGGGGAGCTGTTTTTT	NA	TRBV7-2	TRBJ2-2	13	NA
CASSFRGQGRVAGELFF	TGCGCCAGCAGCTTCCGGGGTCAAGGTCGGGTGGCCGGGGAGCTGTTTTTT	NA	TRBV5-1	TRBJ2-2	17	NA
CASSYSPGNGNTIYF	TGTGCCAGCAGTTACTCACCGGGAAACGGAAACACCATATATTTT	NA	TRBV6-2/TRBV6-3	TRBJ1-3	15	NA
CASSYGQLQETQYF	TGTGCCAGCAGTTACGGGCAGCTTCAAGAGACCCAGTACTTC	NA	TRBV6-5	TRBJ2-5	14	NA
CASSRGGETQYF	TGTGCCAGCAGCAGGGGTGGAGAGACCCAGTACTTC	NA	TRBV25-1	TRBJ2-5	12	NA
CASSRAGQNTEAFF	TGCGCCAGCAGTCGAGCCGGACAGAACACTGAAGCTTTCTTT	NA	TRBV5-1	TRBJ1-1	14	NA
CASRITGLAVNNEQFF	TGTGCCAGTAGGATTACGGGACTAGCGGTCAACAATGAGCAGTTCTTC	NA	TRBV19	TRBJ2-1	16	TRBD2
CASSQDPYEQYF	TGTGCCAGCAGCCAAGACCCGTACGAGCAGTACTTC	NA	TRBV14	TRBJ2-7	12	NA
CASSLGRQGSHEQYF	TGTGCCAGCAGCTTAGGAAGGCAGGGGTCCCACGAGCAGTACTTC	few	TRBV7-9	TRBJ2-7	15	NA
CASSYSKLAGKRGETQYF	TGTGCCAGCAGTTACTCGAAACTAGCGGGAAAGAGGGGAGAGACCCAGTACTTC	NA	TRBV6-2/TRBV6-3	TRBJ2-5	18	TRBD2
CASRLAGALYGETQYF	TGTGCCAGCAGGTTAGCGGGAGCTTTGTATGGAGAGACCCAGTACTTC	once	TRBV25-1	TRBJ2-5	16	TRBD2
CASSNRGEETQYF	TGTGCCAGCAGTAACAGGGGCGAAGAGACCCAGTACTTC	once	TRBV12-3/TRBV12-4	TRBJ2-5	13	TRBD1
CASSPQDRISGNTIYF	TGTGCCAGCAGTCCTCAGGACAGGATATCTGGAAACACCATATATTTT	NA	TRBV27	TRBJ1-3	16	TRBD1
CASSLLLAGNYNEQFF	TGCGCCAGCAGCTTGTTACTAGCGGGAAACTACAATGAGCAGTTCTTC	NA	TRBV5-1	TRBJ2-1	16	TRBD2
CASSLLTSGRLAEQFF	TGTGCCAGCAGTCTTCTCACTAGCGGGAGGTTGGCTGAGCAGTTCTTC	NA	TRBV27	TRBJ2-1	16	TRBD2
CAWSGGQRTYEQYF	TGTGCCTGGAGTGGGGGACAGCGAACCTACGAGCAGTACTTC	NA	TRBV30	TRBJ2-7	14	TRBD1